This entry lists 2 T cell receptor beta chains sequenced from one sample in a study of OX40 agonist ivuxolimab in advanced cancers. The table came from immunoSEQ multiplex PCR; TCRdb's copy has only in-frame clones and leaves some out. The data show some 62,000 clones, 84% seen once. The sequencing used CD4+ or CD8+ T cells sorted from blood, collected in a trial of the OX40 agonist ivuxolimab. These receptor sequences come from an adult with an advanced solid tumor such as melanoma, head and neck, liver or kidney cancer.

The rearrangement joins TRBV7-9 to TRBJ2-5; TRBD2 agrees at 10 bases. J was trimmed by 5 bases and V by 1 base; bases with no gene match: 7. The CDR3 is made up of 16 amino acids. CDR1 is SEHNR, CDR2 FQNEAQ, per germline (reference sequence). The chain's CDR3 is CASSLGLAGGSETQYF. In DNA form, the CDR3 reads TGTGCCAGCAGCTTAGGGTTAGCGGGAGGTAGCGAGACCCAGTACTTC.

V and J are TRBV9 and TRBJ1-1; the D is unclear. The CDR3 has 13 residues. Per germline, CDR1 SGDLS and CDR2 YYNGEE. V lost 4 bases and J lost 4, with 11 bases in between. CDR3 in amino acids: CASSSSMGTEAFF. In DNA form, the CDR3 reads TGTGCCAGCAGCTCGTCGATGGGCACTGAAGCTTTCTTT.